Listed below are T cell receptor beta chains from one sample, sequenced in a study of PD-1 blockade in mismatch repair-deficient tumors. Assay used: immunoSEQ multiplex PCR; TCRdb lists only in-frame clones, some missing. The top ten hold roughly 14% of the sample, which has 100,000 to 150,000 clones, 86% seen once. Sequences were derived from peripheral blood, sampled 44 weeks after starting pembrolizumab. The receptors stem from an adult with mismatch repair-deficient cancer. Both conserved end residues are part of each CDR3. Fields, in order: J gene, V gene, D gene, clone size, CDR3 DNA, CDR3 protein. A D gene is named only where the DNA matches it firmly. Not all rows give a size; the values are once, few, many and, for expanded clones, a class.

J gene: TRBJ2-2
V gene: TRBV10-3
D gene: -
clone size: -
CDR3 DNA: TGTGCCATCAGTGAGTCGTTTCCTAGCGCGAACACCGGGGAGCTGTTTTTT
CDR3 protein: CAISESFPSANTGELFF

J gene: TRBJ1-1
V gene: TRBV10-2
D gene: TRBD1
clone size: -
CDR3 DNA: TGCGCCAGCAGTGACTTCGACAGGGGGGCCACTGAAGCTTTCTTT
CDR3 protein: CASSDFDRGATEAFF

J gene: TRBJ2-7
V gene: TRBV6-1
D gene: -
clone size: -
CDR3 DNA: TGTGCCACCTGCTCGGGGGCGGGTTCAGAGCAGTACTTC
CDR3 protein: CATCSGAGSEQYF

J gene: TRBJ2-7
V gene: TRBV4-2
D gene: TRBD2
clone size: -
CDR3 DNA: TGTGCCAGCAGCCAAGAGTACAGACTGAGGGAGGGAGCCTACGAGCAGTACTTC
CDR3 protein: CASSQEYRLREGAYEQYF

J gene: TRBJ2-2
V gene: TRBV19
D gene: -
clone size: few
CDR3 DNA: TGTGCCAGTAGTGAAACCGGGGAGCTGTTTTTT
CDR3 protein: CASSETGELFF

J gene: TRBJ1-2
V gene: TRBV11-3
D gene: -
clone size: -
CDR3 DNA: TGTGCCAGCAGCATACGAGGACAGTCTGGCTACACCTTC
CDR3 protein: CASSIRGQSGYTF

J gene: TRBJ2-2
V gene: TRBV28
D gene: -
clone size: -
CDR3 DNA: TGTGCCAGCAGTTTATTGTGGGGTACGGGCACCAAGACCGGGGAGCTGTTTTTT
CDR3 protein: CASSLLWGTGTKTGELFF

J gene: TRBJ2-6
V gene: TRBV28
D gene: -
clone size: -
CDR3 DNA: TGTGCCAGCACCACCGGGCCTGCTAGCGTCCTGACTTTC
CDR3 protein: CASTTGPASVLTF

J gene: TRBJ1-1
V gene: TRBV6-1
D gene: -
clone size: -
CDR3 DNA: TGTGCCAGCAGTGAAACGGGCTGGAACACTGAAGCTTTCTTT
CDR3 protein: CASSETGWNTEAFF

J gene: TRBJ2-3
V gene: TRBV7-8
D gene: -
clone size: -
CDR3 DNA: TGTGCCAGCAGCTTACTTACTAGTATTACAGATACGCAGTATTTT
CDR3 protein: CASSLLTSITDTQYF

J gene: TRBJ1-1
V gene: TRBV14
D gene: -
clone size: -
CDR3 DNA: TGTGCCAGCAGACGGACAGCTTCGGGCACTGAAGCTTTCTTT
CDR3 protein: CASRRTASGTEAFF

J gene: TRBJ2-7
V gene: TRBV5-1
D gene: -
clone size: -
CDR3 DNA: TGCGCCAGCAGGGCAAGCGGACCAGGACACGAGCAGTACTTC
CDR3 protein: CASRASGPGHEQYF

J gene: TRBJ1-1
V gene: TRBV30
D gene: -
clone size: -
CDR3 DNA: TGTGCCTGGGGCCGGGACACAGGCACTGAAGCTTTCTTT
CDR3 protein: CAWGRDTGTEAFF

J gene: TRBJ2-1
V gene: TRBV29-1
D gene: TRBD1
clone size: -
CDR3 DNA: TGCAGCGTTGGTGGGAAAACGGTAGAACGCGGGACAGGAAGAAGAGGGTCCTACAATGAGCAGTTCTTC
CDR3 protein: CSVGGKTVERGTGRRGSYNEQFF

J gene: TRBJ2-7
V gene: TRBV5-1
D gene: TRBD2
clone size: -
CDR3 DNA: TGCGCCAGCAGGTTAGCGGGAGCGTTGAACGAGCAGTACTTC
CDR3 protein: CASRLAGALNEQYF

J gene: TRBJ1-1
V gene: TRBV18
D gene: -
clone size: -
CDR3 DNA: TGTGCCAGCTCAACTAATCGCGAACTGGAAGCTTTCTTT
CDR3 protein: CASSTNRELEAFF

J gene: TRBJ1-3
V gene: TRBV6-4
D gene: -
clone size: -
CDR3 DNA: TGTGCCAGCAGTGACTTCTATCAGGGGGGAAACACCATATATTTT
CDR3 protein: CASSDFYQGGNTIYF

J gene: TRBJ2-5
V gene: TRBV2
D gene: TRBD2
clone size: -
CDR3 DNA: TGTGCCAGCGTATCGACTAGCGGAATAGCCGAGACCCAGTACTTC
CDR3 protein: CASVSTSGIAETQYF

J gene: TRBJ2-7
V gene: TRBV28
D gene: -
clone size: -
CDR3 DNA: TGTGCCGTTAGGGGGTCCTACGAGCAGTACTTC
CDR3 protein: CAVRGSYEQYF

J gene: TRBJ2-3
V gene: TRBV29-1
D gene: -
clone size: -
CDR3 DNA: TGCAGCGGATATCTAGGGGAATCAGATACGCAGTATTTT
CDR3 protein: CSGYLGESDTQYF

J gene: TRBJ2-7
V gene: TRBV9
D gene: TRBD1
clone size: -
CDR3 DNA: TGTGCCAGCAGCCAGGGACAGGGGGCGGACGAGCAGTACTTC
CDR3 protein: CASSQGQGADEQYF

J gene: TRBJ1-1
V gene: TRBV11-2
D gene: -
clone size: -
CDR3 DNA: TGTGCCAGCAGCTTAGATCCCCCCGGCACTGAAGCTTTCTTT
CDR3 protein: CASSLDPPGTEAFF

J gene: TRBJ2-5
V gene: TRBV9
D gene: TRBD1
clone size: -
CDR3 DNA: TGTGCCAGCAGCGTAAATGCTCCGGGACAGCAAGAGACCCAGTACTTC
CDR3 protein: CASSVNAPGQQETQYF

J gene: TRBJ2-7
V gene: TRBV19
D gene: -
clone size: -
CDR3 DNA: TGTGCCAGTAGTTGGGACCACACCTACGAGCAGTACTTC
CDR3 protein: CASSWDHTYEQYF

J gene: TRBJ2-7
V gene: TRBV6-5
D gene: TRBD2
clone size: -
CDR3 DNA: TGTGCCAGCAGTTACGGGAGGGGCTTCGCGGGGCAGTACTTC
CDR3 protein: CASSYGRGFAGQYF

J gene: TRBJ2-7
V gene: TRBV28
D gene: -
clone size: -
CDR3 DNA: TGTGCCAGCGGGTGGACCTACGAGCAGTACTTC
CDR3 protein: CASGWTYEQYF

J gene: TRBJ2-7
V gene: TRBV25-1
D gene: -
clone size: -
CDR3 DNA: TGTGCCAGCAGTCCCCATAACGTGGGGCAGGACGAGCAGTACTTC
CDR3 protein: CASSPHNVGQDEQYF

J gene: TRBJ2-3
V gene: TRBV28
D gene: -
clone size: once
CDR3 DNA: TGTGCCAGCAGTTTATACCGAGATACGCAGTATTTT
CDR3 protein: CASSLYRDTQYF

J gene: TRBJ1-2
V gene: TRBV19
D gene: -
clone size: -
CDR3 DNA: TGTGCCAGTAGTATAGTTCAGGGGTTGGGCTATGGCTACACCTTC
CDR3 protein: CASSIVQGLGYGYTF

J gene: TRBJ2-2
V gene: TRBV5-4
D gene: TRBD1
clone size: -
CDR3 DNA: TGTGCCAGCAGTTATAGGACAGGGACCGGGGAGCTGTTTTTT
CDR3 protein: CASSYRTGTGELFF

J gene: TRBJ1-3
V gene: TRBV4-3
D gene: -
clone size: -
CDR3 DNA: TGCGCCAGCAGCCAAGATCGGACGGGGTCTGGAAACACCATATATTTT
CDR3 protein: CASSQDRTGSGNTIYF

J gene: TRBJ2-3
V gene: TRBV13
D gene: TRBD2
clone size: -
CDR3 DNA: TGTGCCAGCAGCTTATTAGTGGGGGGGACGACAAGCACAGATACGCAGTATTTT
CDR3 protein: CASSLLVGGTTSTDTQYF

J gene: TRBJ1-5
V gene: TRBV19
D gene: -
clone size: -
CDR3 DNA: TGTGCCAGTAGTATCCTGGACCTTCGACCCCAGCATTTT
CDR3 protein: CASSILDLRPQHF

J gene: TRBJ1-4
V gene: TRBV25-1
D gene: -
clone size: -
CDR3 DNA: TGTGCCAGCAGCGAAAATAGGGTTCACGAAAAACTGTTTTTT
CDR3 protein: CASSENRVHEKLFF

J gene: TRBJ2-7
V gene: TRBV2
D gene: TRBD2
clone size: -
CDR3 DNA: TGTGCCAGCAGTGAAGTTCTAGCGGGGAACTACGAGCAGTACTTC
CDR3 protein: CASSEVLAGNYEQYF

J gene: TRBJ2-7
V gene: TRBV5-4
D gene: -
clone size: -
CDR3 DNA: TGTGCCAGCAGCTTGGATCGGAGCTCCTACGAGCAGTACTTC
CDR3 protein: CASSLDRSSYEQYF

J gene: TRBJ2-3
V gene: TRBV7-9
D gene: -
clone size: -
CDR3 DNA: TGTGCCAGCAGCCCAACTCTCGCCCCCCGGACGTATTTT
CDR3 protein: CASSPTLAPRTYF

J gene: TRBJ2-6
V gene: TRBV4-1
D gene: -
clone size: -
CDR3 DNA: TGCGCCAGCAGCCAAGTAGGACAGATCTCTGGGGCCAACGTCCTGACTTTC
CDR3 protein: CASSQVGQISGANVLTF

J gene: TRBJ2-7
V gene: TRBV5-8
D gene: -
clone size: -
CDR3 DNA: TGTGCCAGCGAGGAGATAGGGGGGCTCTACGAGCAGTACTTC
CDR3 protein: CASEEIGGLYEQYF

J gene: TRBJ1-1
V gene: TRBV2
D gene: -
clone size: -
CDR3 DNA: TGTGCCAGCAGTGAACTTTGGGGTGGGACTGAAGCTTTCTTT
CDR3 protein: CASSELWGGTEAFF